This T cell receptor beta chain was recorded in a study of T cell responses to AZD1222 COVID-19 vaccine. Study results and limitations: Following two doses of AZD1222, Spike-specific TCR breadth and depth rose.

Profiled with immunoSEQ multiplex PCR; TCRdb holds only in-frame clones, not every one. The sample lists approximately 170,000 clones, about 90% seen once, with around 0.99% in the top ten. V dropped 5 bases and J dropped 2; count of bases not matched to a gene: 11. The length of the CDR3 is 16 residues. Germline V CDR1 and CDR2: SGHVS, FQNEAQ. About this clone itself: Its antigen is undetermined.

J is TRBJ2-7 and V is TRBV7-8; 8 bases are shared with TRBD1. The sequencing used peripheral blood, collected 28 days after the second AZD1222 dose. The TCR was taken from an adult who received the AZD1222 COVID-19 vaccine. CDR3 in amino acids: CASSPFPGTGPYEQYF. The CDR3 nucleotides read TGTGCCAGCAGCCCCTTCCCCGGGACAGGCCCCTACGAGCAGTACTTC. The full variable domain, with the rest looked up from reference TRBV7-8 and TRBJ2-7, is GAGVSQSPRYKVAKRGQDVALRCDPISGHVSLFWYQQALGQGPEFLTYFQNEAQLDKSGLPSDRFFAERPEGSVSTLKIQRTQQEDSAVYLCASSPFPGTGPYEQYFGPGTRLTVT.